The sequence of this TCR beta chain was determined in a study of cytomegalovirus exposure and HLA in healthy donors. CDR1 is MNHEY, CDR2 SMNVEV, per germline (reference sequence). V lost 0 bases and J lost 1, with 12 bases in between. The CDR3 totals 17 residues. Comments on this clone: Its specificity is not known.

Researchers ran the PCR with 60 Vbeta and 13 Jbeta primers. Libraries were prepared by immunoSEQ multiplex PCR; TCRdb keeps only in-frame clonotypes and omits some of them. Among 170,000 or so clones listed, roughly four fifths were seen once. General study results and limits: Some V segments, TRBV6-2 and TRBV6-3 among them, were indistinguishable and were therefore excluded.

This chain links TRBV27 with TRBJ2-2; perhaps TRBD1 as D (6 bases). The receptor comes from a man aged 50-59 years in good health and CMV-seronegative. Source material: PBMCs. The CDR3 DNA follows: TGTGCCAGCAGTTTATCCGCTCCGGGACAGAACACCGGGGAGCTGTTTTTT. Residues: CASSLSAPGQNTGELFF.